The entry that follows covers one T cell receptor beta chain sequence. What it recognizes is unknown. The sample is drawn from a study of identical twins. Study-level points and caveats: Out-of-frame alpha sequences common to twins exhibited a surplus of low generation probability.

One entry per CDR3 protein results from TCRdb running MiXCR on the 5' RACE reads. The sample contains under 1 million distinct CDR3 sequences, 9% to 15% of which appear only once. The V segment lost 0 bases and the J segment 7 bases; nucleotides outside the gene matches: 6. Germline lookup yields CDR1 LGHNA and CDR2 YNFKEQ. This CDR3 contains 16 residues. No donor was unhealthy or non-Caucasian. These sequences were also reported in another study, on yellow fever vaccine responses in identical twins.

The sequence was obtained from a woman younger than 30 in good health. Sample: PBMCs. The V call is TRBV4-2, the J call TRBJ2-5, with 12 bases fitting TRBD2. The CDR3 DNA reads TGTGCCAGCAGCCAAGATCCGGGACTAGCGGGTGGGACCCAGTACTTC. Amino acid sequence: CASSQDPGLAGGTQYF.